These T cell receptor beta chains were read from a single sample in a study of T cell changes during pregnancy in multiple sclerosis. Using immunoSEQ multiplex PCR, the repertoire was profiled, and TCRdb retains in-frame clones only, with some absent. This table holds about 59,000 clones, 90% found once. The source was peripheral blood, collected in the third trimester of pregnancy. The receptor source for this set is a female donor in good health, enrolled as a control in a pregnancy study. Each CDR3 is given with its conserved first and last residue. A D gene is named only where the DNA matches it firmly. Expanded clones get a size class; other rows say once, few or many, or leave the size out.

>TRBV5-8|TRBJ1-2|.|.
CASSSYRVRDYGYTF
TGTGCCAGCAGCTCGTACAGGGTACGGGACTATGGCTACACCTTC
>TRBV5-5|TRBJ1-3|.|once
CASSLGRNGNTIYF
TGTGCCAGCAGCTTGGGGAGGAATGGAAACACCATATATTTT
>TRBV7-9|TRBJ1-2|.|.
CASSLSGQRGGYTF
TGTGCCAGCAGCTTATCCGGACAGCGAGGCGGCTACACCTTC
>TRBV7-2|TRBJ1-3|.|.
CASSSSTGSGNTIYF
TGTGCCAGCAGCTCTTCGACAGGATCTGGAAACACCATATATTTT
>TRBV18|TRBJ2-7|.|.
CASSPPRGSYEQYF
TGTGCCAGCTCACCACCGCGGGGATCCTACGAGCAGTACTTC
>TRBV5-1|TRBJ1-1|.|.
CASSLTGWGDTEAFF
TGCGCCAGCAGCTTGACAGGATGGGGGGACACTGAAGCTTTCTTT
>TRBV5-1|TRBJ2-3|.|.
CASSKGHGTDTQYF
TGCGCCAGCAGCAAAGGACACGGCACAGATACGCAGTATTTT
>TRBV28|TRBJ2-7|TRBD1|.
CASSRQGPRYEQYF
TGTGCCAGCAGTAGACAGGGCCCCCGGTACGAGCAGTACTTC
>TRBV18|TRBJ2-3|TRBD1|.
CASSTKHLKQGGTDTQYF
TGTGCCAGCAGCACGAAACATCTAAAACAGGGGGGCACAGATACGCAGTATTTT
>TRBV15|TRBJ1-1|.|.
CAIRLANTEAFF
TGTGCCATCCGTCTGGCGAACACTGAAGCTTTCTTT
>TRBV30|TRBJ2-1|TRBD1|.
CAWSVGGPLYNEQFF
TGTGCCTGGAGTGTAGGGGGCCCCCTCTACAATGAGCAGTTCTTC
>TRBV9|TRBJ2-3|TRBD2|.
CASSVGLAGDGDTQYF
TGTGCCAGCAGCGTAGGACTAGCGGGGGATGGAGATACGCAGTATTTT
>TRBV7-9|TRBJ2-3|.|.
CASSLAGGFTDTQYF
TGTGCCAGCAGCTTAGCGGGAGGTTTCACAGATACGCAGTATTTT
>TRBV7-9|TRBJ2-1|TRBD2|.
CASSSGGLAGANHEQFF
TGTGCCAGCAGCTCTGGGGGACTAGCGGGAGCAAACCATGAGCAGTTCTTC
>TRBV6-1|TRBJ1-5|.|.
CASSGRGLRYQPQHF
TGTGCCAGCAGTGGTCGGGGTTTACGCTATCAGCCCCAGCATTTT
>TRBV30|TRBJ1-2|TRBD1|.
CAWTGDRDNYGYTF
TGTGCCTGGACTGGGGACAGGGATAACTATGGCTACACCTTC
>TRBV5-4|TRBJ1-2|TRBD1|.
CASSLGQDYGYTF
TGTGCCAGCAGCTTAGGACAGGATTATGGCTACACCTTC
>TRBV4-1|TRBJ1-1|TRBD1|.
CASSLLPGQGGTEAFF
TGCGCCAGCAGCCTACTACCGGGACAGGGTGGCACTGAAGCTTTCTTT
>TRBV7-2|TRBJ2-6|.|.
CASSLSGPTSGANVLTF
TGTGCCAGCAGCTTGTCAGGGCCTACCTCTGGGGCCAACGTCCTGACTTTC
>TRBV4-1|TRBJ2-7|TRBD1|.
CASSPSGGQGSYEQYF
TGCGCCAGCAGCCCCTCGGGGGGACAGGGTTCCTACGAGCAGTACTTC
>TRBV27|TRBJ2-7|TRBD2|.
CASSLSTSGRFPYEQYF
TGTGCCAGCAGTTTATCGACTAGCGGGAGGTTCCCCTACGAGCAGTACTTC
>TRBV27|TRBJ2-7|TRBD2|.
CASRETSGRALVQYF
TGTGCCAGCCGCGAAACTAGCGGGAGGGCCCTCGTGCAGTACTTC
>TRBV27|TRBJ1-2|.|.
CASSPGAGEGGYTF
TGTGCCAGCAGCCCCGGGGCAGGGGAAGGCGGCTACACCTTC
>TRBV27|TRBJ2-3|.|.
CASSFRAGGTDTQYF
TGTGCCAGCAGCTTCCGGGCGGGCGGCACAGATACGCAGTATTTT
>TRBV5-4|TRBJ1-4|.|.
CAMTTELGTNEKLFF
TGTGCCATGACGACAGAGTTAGGGACTAATGAAAAACTGTTTTTT
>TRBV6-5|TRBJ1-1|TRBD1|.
CASSYSRGQANTEAFF
TGTGCCAGCAGTTACTCGAGGGGACAGGCTAACACTGAAGCTTTCTTT
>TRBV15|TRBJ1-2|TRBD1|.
CATSPRLDRGYGYTF
TGTGCCACCAGCCCCCGCTTGGACAGGGGATATGGCTACACCTTC
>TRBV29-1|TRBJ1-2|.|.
CSVEIAHYGYTF
TGCAGCGTTGAAATAGCCCACTATGGCTACACCTTC
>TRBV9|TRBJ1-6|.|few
CASSDDRSNSPLHF
TGTGCCAGCAGCGACGACAGGTCTAATTCACCCCTCCACTTT
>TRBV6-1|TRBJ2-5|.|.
CASTNGDSVLETQYF
TGTGCCAGCACGAATGGGGACTCGGTATTGGAGACCCAGTACTTC